This T cell receptor beta chain was obtained from a study of molecular identifiers for immune sequencing clone quantification. Across the study: Across replicate runs, RNA obtained from about 21,000 or 97,000 naive CD8 cells was divided into five, with four undergoing sequencing.

This clonotype is a singleton in its sample. What it recognizes is unknown. Given a much more abundant clone one base away, this may be a read error. Naive CD8 T cells, phenotype CD8+CD4-CCR7+CD45RA+, were sorted. TCRdb reprocessed the PCR reads via MiXCR and lists one record per CDR3 protein. The sample has under 800,000 distinct CDR3 sequences, roughly 27% seen once; the top ten hold approximately 0.75%. Findings and caveats of the study: Approximately 1 million naive cells reportedly did not prevent detection of spiked Jurkat TCR RNA from one cell.

Trimming removed 0 bases at V and 6 bases at J, with 21 bases between. CDR1 SGHDT and CDR2 YYEEEE come from the germline V gene. The CDR3 is 17 residues long. The V gene is TRBV5-6, the J gene TRBJ1-2; D is unclear. This TCR came from a human donor in good health. Some libraries in this study had Jurkat cell RNA spiked in. Sequences were obtained from naive CD8+ T cells from blood, with Jurkat cell RNA spiked in. Stated subset: FACS-sorted CD8+CD4-CCR7+CD45RA+ naive T cells. Written as DNA, the CDR3 is TGTGCCAGCAGCTTGGGGTCAGACCCCGACACCTACCATGGCTACACCTTC. As protein: CASSLGSDPDTYHGYTF.